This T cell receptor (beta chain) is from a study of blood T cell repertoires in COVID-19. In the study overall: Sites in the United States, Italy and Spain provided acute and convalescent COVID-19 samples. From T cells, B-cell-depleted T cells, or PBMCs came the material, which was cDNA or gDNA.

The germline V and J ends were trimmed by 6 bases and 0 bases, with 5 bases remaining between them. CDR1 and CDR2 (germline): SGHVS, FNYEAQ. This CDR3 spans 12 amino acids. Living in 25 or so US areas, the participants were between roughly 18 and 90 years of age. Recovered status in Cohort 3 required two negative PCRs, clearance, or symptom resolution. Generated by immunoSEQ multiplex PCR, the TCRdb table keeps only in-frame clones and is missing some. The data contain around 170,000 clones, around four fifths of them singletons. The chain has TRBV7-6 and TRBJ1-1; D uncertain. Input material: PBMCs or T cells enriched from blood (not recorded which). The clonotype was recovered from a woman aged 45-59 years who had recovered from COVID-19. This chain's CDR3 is CASSLMNTEAFF. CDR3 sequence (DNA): TGTGCCAGCAGTCTTATGAACACTGAAGCTTTCTTT.